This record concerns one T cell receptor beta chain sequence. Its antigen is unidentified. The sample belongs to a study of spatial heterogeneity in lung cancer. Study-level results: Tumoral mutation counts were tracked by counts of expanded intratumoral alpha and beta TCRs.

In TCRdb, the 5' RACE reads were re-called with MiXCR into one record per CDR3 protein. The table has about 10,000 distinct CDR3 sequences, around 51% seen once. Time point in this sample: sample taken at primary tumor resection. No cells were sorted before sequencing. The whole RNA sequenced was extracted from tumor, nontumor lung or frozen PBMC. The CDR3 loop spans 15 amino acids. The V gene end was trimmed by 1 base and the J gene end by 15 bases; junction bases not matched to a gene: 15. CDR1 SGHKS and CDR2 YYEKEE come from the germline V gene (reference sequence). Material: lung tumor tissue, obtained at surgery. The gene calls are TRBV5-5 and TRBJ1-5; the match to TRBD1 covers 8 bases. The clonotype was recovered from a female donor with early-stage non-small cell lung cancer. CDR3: CASSLRKGQGKVWHF. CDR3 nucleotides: TGTGCCAGCAGCTTGAGAAAAGGACAGGGAAAGGTTTGGCATTTT.